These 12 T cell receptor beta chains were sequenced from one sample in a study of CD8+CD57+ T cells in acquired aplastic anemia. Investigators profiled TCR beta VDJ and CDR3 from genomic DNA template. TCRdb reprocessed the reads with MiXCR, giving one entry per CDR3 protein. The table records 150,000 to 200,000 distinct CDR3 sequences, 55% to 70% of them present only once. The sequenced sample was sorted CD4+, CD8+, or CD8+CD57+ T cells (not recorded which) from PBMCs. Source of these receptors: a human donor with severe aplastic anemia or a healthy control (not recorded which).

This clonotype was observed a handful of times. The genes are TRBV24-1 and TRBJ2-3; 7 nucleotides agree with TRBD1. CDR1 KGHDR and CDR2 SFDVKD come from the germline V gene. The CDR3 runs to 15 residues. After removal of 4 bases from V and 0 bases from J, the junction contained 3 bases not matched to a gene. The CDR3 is CATSEGQTSTDTQYF. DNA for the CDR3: TGTGCCACCAGTGAGGGACAGACTAGCACAGATACGCAGTATTTT.

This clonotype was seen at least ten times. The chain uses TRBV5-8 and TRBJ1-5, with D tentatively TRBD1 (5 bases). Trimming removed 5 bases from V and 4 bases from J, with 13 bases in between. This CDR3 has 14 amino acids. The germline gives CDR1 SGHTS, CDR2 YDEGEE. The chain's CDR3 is CASRSGKRNQPQHF. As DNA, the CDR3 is TGTGCCAGCAGATCAGGGAAGCGGAATCAGCCCCAGCATTTT.

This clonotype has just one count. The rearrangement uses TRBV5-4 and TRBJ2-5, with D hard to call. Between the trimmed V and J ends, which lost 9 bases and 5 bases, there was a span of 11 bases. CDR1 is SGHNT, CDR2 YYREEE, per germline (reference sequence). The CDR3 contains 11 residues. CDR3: CATPWKETQYF. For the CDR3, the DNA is TGTGCCACCCCTTGGAAGGAGACCCAGTACTTC.

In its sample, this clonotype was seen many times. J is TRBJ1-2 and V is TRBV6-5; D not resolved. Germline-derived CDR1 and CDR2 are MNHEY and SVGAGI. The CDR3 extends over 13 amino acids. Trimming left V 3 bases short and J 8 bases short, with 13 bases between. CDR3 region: CASSYSGVEGYTF. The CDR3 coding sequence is TGTGCCAGCAGTTATTCAGGTGTTGAGGGCTACACCTTC.

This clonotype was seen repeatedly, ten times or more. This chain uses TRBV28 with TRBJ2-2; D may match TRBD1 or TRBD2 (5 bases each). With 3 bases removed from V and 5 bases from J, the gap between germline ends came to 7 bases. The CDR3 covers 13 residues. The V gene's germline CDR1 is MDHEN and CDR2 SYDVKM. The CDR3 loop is CASSLRGTGELFF. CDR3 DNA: TGTGCCAGCAGTTTGAGGGGAACCGGGGAGCTGTTTTTT.

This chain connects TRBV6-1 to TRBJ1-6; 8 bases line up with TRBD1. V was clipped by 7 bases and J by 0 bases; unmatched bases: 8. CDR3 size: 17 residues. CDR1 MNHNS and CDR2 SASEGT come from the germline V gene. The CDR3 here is CASNDRGVGSYNSPLHF. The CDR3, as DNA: TGTGCCAGCAACGACAGGGGTGTTGGCTCCTATAATTCACCCCTCCACTTT.

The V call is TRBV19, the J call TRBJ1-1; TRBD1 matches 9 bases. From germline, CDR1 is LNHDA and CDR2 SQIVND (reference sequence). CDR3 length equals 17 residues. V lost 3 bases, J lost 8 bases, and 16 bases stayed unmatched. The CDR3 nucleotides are TGTGCCAGTAGTATGGCCCGGTGGGATGGGACAGGGTTGGAAGCTTTCTTT. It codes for CASSMARWDGTGLEAFF.

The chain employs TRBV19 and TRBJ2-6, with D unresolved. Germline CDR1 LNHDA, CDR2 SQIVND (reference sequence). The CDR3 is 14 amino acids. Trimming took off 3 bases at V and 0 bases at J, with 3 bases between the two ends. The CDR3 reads CASSINSGANVLTF. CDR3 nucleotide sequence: TGTGCCAGTAGTATTAACTCTGGGGCCAACGTCCTGACTTTC.

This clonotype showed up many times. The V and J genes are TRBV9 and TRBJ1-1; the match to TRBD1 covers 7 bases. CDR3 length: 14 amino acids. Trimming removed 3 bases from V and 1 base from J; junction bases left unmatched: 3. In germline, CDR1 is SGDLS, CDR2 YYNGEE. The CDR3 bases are TGTGCCAGCAGCGGACGACAGGGGAACACTGAAGCTTTCTTT. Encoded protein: CASSGRQGNTEAFF.

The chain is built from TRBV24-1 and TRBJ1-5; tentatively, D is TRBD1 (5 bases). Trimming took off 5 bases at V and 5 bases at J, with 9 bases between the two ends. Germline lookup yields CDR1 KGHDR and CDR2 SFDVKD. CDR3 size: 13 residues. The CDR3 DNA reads TGTGCCACCAGTGGTATGGGGGATCAGCCCCAGCATTTT. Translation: CATSGMGDQPQHF.

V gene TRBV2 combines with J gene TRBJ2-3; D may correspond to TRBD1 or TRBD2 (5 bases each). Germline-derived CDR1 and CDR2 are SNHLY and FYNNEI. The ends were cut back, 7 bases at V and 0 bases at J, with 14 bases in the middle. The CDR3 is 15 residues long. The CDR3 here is CASKGRGESTDTQYF. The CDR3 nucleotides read TGTGCCAGCAAGGGACGAGGGGAAAGCACAGATACGCAGTATTTT.

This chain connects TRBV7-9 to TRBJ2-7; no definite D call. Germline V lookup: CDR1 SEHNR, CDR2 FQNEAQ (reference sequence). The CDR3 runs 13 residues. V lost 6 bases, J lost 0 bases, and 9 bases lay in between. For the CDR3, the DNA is TGTGCCAGCAGTCAAAGCAGCTCCTACGAGCAGTACTTC. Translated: CASSQSSSYEQYF.